Detailed here is one T cell receptor beta chain. The data derive from a study of blood T cell repertoires in COVID-19. Study as a whole: COVID-19 samples collected from the United States, Italy and Spain covered acute and convalescent phases. T cells, B-cell-depleted T cells, or PBMCs supplied cDNA or gDNA.

Authors' processing steps: Amplification of reference gene primers provided the estimated nucleated cell counts. Sequencing used immunoSEQ multiplex PCR; TCRdb keeps in-frame clones, though not all of them. V, J and clone size derive from that table, while D and trimming were established from the DNA sequence. The data contain approximately 70,000 clones, 82% of them singletons. The CDR3 runs to 24 residues. Looked up from germline, CDR1 is DFQATT and CDR2 is SNEGSKA (reference sequence). Trimming removed 3 bases from V and 3 bases from J; junction bases left unmatched: 35. The sequence derives from a woman older than 75 with acute or convalescent COVID-19. This chain links TRBV20-1 with TRBJ2-1, with 7 bases matching TRBD2. The sample comprised peripheral blood. The CDR3: CSASILCSVLPGGFRHNYYNEQFF. CDR3 nucleotides: TGCAGTGCTAGTATATTGTGTTCCGTTTTGCCGGGAGGATTCCGGCACAACTACTACAATGAGCAGTTCTTC.